These 9 T cell receptor beta chains share one sample of origin, sequenced in a study of PD-1 blockade in classical Hodgkin lymphoma. Time point specified: newly diagnosed, previously untreated cHL patient sample. Method: immunoSEQ multiplex PCR; TCRdb's copy keeps in-frame clones and lacks some. The table shows 25,000 to 35,000 clones, with 85% to 95% occurring only once. The specimen was peripheral blood mononuclear cells (PBMCs). These receptors were obtained from a human donor with classical Hodgkin lymphoma.

This clone was seen once. The rearrangement joins TRBV7-2 to TRBJ2-7, with a weak D call TRBD1 (6 bases). The CDR3 sequence is 13 residues long. Germline V gene lookup returns CDR1 SGHTA and CDR2 FQGNSA. V lost 1 base to trimming and J lost 7 bases, with 11 bases between them. CDR3 residues: CASSLDRAMEQYF. In DNA, the CDR3 is TGTGCCAGCAGCTTAGACAGGGCAATGGAGCAGTACTTC. Filled out from reference TRBV7-2 and TRBJ2-7, the complete variable domain reads GAGVSQSPSNKVTEKGKDVELRCDPISGHTALYWYRQSLGQGLEFLIYFQGNSAPDKSGLPSDRFSAERTGGSVSTLTIQRTQQEDSAVYLCASSLDRAMEQYFGPGTRLTVT.

V is TRBV4-2 and J is TRBJ1-1; tentatively, D is TRBD1 (6 bases). This CDR3 is built from 15 residues. CDR1 is LGHNA, CDR2 YNFKEQ, per germline. Trimming pared 3 bases from V and 2 bases from J, leaving 13 bases between. In DNA, the CDR3 is TGTGCCAGCAGCCACCCTGGGGGGGCCAACACTGAAGCTTTCTTT. Its translation: CASSHPGGANTEAFF.

The DNA for the CDR3 is TGTGCCAGCAGCTTAACGGGACAGGGGATCGGCTACACCTTC. It specifies CASSLTGQGIGYTF. V gene TRBV7-3 combines with J gene TRBJ1-2; 10 bases map to TRBD1. Germline-derived CDR1 and CDR2 are SGHTA and FQGTGA. The trim removed 0 bases at V and 8 bases at J, leaving 3 bases unmatched. This CDR3 spans 14 amino acids. Complete variable domain (other parts from reference TRBV7-3 and TRBJ1-2): GAGVSQTPSNKVTEKGKYVELRCDPISGHTALYWYRQSLGQGPEFLIYFQGTGAADDSGLPNDRFFAVRPEGSVSTLKIQRTERGDSAVYLCASSLTGQGIGYTFGSGTRLTVV.

CDR3 sequence (DNA): TGTGCCAGCAGCCCGAAAAGCCTCTGTAGCGACAATTATGGCTACACCTTC. Its protein product is CASSPKSLCSDNYGYTF. The gene calls are TRBV21-1 and TRBJ1-2. TRBV21-1 has pseudogene status. The CDR3 has 17 residues.

This sequence joins TRBV5-4 and TRBJ2-7, with D possibly being TRBD1 or TRBD2 (5 bases each). This CDR3 is built from 12 residues. Germline V gene sequence: CDR1 SGHNT, CDR2 YYREEE (reference sequence). The germline V and J ends were trimmed by 4 bases and 5 bases, with 10 bases remaining between them. The CDR3 DNA is TGTGCCAGCAGCCGTTGGGACCACGAGCAGTACTTC. It yields the protein CASSRWDHEQYF.

J is TRBJ2-1 and V is TRBV9; D is tentatively TRBD1 or TRBD2 (5 bases each). The CDR3 consists of 15 residues. V dropped 3 bases and J dropped 4 bases, with 14 bases sitting between them. Germline V gene data show CDR1 as SGDLS and CDR2 as YYNGEE. CDR3: CASSAGTWGYNEQFF. The CDR3 DNA reads TGTGCCAGCAGCGCCGGGACCTGGGGATACAATGAGCAGTTCTTC.

This clone was recorded a few times. This sequence joins TRBV7-9 and TRBJ1-1, with D maybe TRBD1 (5 bases). Trimming shortened V by 5 bases and J by 0 bases, and 10 bases separated the two germline ends. This CDR3 comprises 14 residues. Germline CDR1 and CDR2: SEHNR and FQNEAQ (reference sequence). Here the CDR3 reads CASSPGAMNTEAFF. In nucleotides, the CDR3 is TGTGCCAGCAGCCCCGGGGCCATGAACACTGAAGCTTTCTTT. Full variable domain (outside the CDR3, taken from reference TRBV7-9 and TRBJ1-1): DTGVSQNPRHKITKRGQNVTFRCDPISEHNRLYWYRQTLGQGPEFLTYFQNEAQLEKSRLLSDRFSAERPKGSFSTLEIQRTEQGDSAMYLCASSPGAMNTEAFFGQGTRLTVV.

The chain carries TRBV5-1 and TRBJ2-1; 8 positions match TRBD2. The CDR3 has 15 amino acids. Germline CDR1 reads SGHRS; CDR2 reads YFSETQ. V lost 1 base, J lost 8 bases, and 8 bases stayed unmatched. CDR3 nucleotide sequence: TGCGCCAGCAGCTTGATGGGCGGGAGGAATGATGAGCAGTTCTTC. It specifies CASSLMGGRNDEQFF. The complete variable domain, with remaining parts taken from reference TRBV5-1 and TRBJ2-1, reads KAGVTQTPRYLIKTRGQQVTLSCSPISGHRSVSWYQQTPGQGLQFLFEYFSETQRNKGNFPGRFSGRQFSNSRSEMNVSTLELGDSALYLCASSLMGGRNDEQFFGPGTRLTVL.

The genes are TRBV11-2 and TRBJ2-1; the match to TRBD2 covers 10 bases. Germline V lookup: CDR1 SGHAT, CDR2 FQNNGV. The CDR3 spans 15 residues. After removal of 4 bases from V and 4 bases from J, the junction contained 4 bases not matched to a gene. This CDR3 reads CASSSRTSGYNEQFF. The DNA for the CDR3 is TGTGCCAGCAGCTCCCGGACTAGCGGATACAATGAGCAGTTCTTC. Full variable domain (outside the CDR3, taken from reference TRBV11-2 and TRBJ2-1): EAGVAQSPRYKIIEKRQSVAFWCNPISGHATLYWYQQILGQGPKLLIQFQNNGVVDDSQLPKDRFSAERLKGVDSTLKIQPAKLEDSAVYLCASSSRTSGYNEQFFGPGTRLTVL.